One sample yielded the 22 T cell receptor beta chains listed below, sequenced in a study of beta chain features in type 1 diabetes. Expressed TCRB transcripts were sequenced, since all the RNA that had been isolated was reverse transcribed. The repertoire was sequenced with immunoSEQ multiplex PCR; TCRdb's copy has only in-frame clones and lacks some. The sample yields about 320,000 clones, around 15% seen once. The sequencing input was central memory CD4+ T cells from blood. The receptors shown here come from a man aged 25 to 45 in good health.

This chain joins TRBV5-1 and TRBJ2-2; 7 bases map to TRBD2. The germline V gene has CDR1 SGHRS and CDR2 YFSETQ. The junction had 10 bases not matched to a gene; V was cut back by 4 bases and J by 1 base. CDR3 length equals 17 residues. The CDR3 nucleotides are TGCGCCAGCAGCCCCCGGGTGGTAGCGGGGAACACCGGGGAGCTGTTTTTT. Protein product: CASSPRVVAGNTGELFF. The variable domain in full, completed from reference TRBV5-1 and TRBJ2-2, reads KAGVTQTPRYLIKTRGQQVTLSCSPISGHRSVSWYQQTPGQGLQFLFEYFSETQRNKGNFPGRFSGRQFSNSRSEMNVSTLELGDSALYLCASSPRVVAGNTGELFFGEGSRLTVL.

This chain uses TRBV4-1 with TRBJ2-1, with 8 bases aligning to TRBD1. V dropped 4 bases and J dropped 4; count of bases not matched to a gene: 6. Germline V gene sequence: CDR1 MGHRA, CDR2 YSYEKL. The CDR3 loop spans 15 amino acids. The CDR3, as DNA: TGCGCCAGCAGCCTGTCGGGACAGGAATACAATGAGCAGTTCTTC. This gives the protein CASSLSGQEYNEQFF.

V is TRBV7-3 and J is TRBJ2-1; possibly TRBD2 for D (5 bases). V gave up 0 bases and J gave up 2 bases, with 5 bases separating them. The CDR3 has 14 residues. The germline gives CDR1 SGHTA, CDR2 FQGTGA. The CDR3, as DNA: TGTGCCAGCAGCTTAACAGCGGCCTACAATGAGCAGTTCTTC. Amino acids: CASSLTAAYNEQFF. The full variable domain, completed using reference TRBV7-3 and TRBJ2-1, is GAGVSQTPSNKVTEKGKYVELRCDPISGHTALYWYRQSLGQGPEFLIYFQGTGAADDSGLPNDRFFAVRPEGSVSTLKIQRTERGDSAVYLCASSLTAAYNEQFFGPGTRLTVL.

This clone was counted ten times or more. The chain couples TRBV5-6 to TRBJ1-5, with 10 bases aligning to TRBD1. Trimming cost V 4 bases and J 4 bases; bases outside gene matches: 2. CDR1 and CDR2 from the germline V gene are SGHDT and YYEEEE. The CDR3 contains 14 residues. As DNA, the CDR3 is TGTGCCAGCAGCCGGACAGGGGGTAATCAGCCCCAGCATTTT. Protein: CASSRTGGNQPQHF.

The V and J genes are TRBV18 and TRBJ1-5; no clear D. V lost 5 bases and J 5 bases, leaving 7 bases between the germline ends. Germline V lookup: CDR1 KGHSH, CDR2 LQKENI. CDR3 length: 12 amino acids. CDR3 in amino acids: CASSKYDQPQHF. The CDR3 bases are TGTGCCAGCTCAAAGTACGATCAGCCCCAGCATTTT.

The rearrangement uses TRBV11-2 and TRBJ2-1; 8 bases agree with TRBD2. V was clipped by 4 bases and J by 1 base; unmatched bases: 6. This CDR3 is 16 amino acids long. The germline gives CDR1 SGHAT, CDR2 FQNNGV. The CDR3 sequence: CASSYGIAGSYNEQFF. The CDR3 DNA is TGTGCCAGCAGCTACGGGATAGCGGGGTCCTACAATGAGCAGTTCTTC.

This clone was found a few times. This chain links TRBV5-1 with TRBJ1-5; TRBD1 aligns across 8 bases. Germline trimming cut 4 bases from V and 3 bases from J; bases unmatched to any gene: 6. The CDR3 is 15 residues long. Germline CDR1 SGHRS, CDR2 YFSETQ. CDR3 residues: CASSQAGGSNQPQHF. The DNA for the CDR3 is TGCGCCAGCAGCCAAGCAGGGGGCTCCAATCAGCCCCAGCATTTT.

The J gene is TRBJ1-4, the V gene TRBV2; D unresolved. CDR1 and CDR2 from the germline V gene are SNHLY and FYNNEI. The length of the CDR3 is 12 residues. Trimming removed 3 bases at V and 10 bases at J, with 9 bases between. The CDR3 coding sequence is TGTGCCAGCAGTGATAACGGAGGAAAACTGTTTTTT. This sequence encodes CASSDNGGKLFF.

This chain links TRBV19 with TRBJ1-5; D possibly corresponds to TRBD1 (6 bases). The ends were cut back, 2 bases at V and 7 bases at J, with 12 bases in the middle. The CDR3 extends over 14 amino acids. CDR1 is LNHDA, CDR2 SQIVND, per germline (reference sequence). The CDR3 here is CASSITGPGQPQHF. The DNA of the CDR3 is TGTGCCAGTAGTATAACAGGGCCTGGGCAGCCCCAGCATTTT.

The chain is built from TRBV5-6 and TRBJ2-6; no clear D gene. The CDR3 length is 15 residues. Germline V gene sequence: CDR1 SGHDT, CDR2 YYEEEE. Trimming took off 0 bases at V and 0 bases at J, with 4 bases between the two ends. CDR3 residues: CASSLGHSGANVLTF. The DNA of the CDR3 is TGTGCCAGCAGCTTGGGTCACTCTGGGGCCAACGTCCTGACTTTC.

This clone was counted between two and nine times. This chain links TRBV21-1 with TRBJ2-5; the table's D call TRBD1 went unverified against the DNA. TRBV21-1 is noted as a pseudogene. The CDR3 has 15 amino acids. The CDR3 nucleotides are TGTGCCAGCAGCAAAACGACAGAATCGAAAGAGACCCAGTACTTC. It encodes CASSKTTESKETQYF.

This clone has more than one count but fewer than ten. The chain couples TRBV7-2 to TRBJ2-3; TRBD2 matches at 8 bases. The V gene's germline CDR1 is SGHTA and CDR2 FQGNSA. This CDR3 has 15 amino acids. Trimming cost V 4 bases and J 2 bases; bases outside gene matches: 5. CDR3 DNA sequence: TGTGCCAGCAGCTCATGGGGACTAGTCACAGATACGCAGTATTTT. Amino acids: CASSSWGLVTDTQYF.

The chain uses TRBV7-2 and TRBJ2-4, with TRBD2 matching 7 bases. This CDR3 is built from 15 residues. Trimming at V came to 3 bases and at J to 1 base, leaving 3 bases not matched to a gene. Per germline, CDR1 SGHTA and CDR2 FQGNSA. The CDR3: CASSFPTSAKNIQYF. Here the CDR3 DNA reads TGTGCCAGCAGCTTCCCGACTAGCGCCAAAAACATTCAGTACTTC.

The chain recombines TRBV7-2 with TRBJ2-7; D unclear. Trimming took 4 bases from V and 0 from J, leaving 10 bases between them. The CDR3 covers 14 residues. The V gene's germline CDR1 is SGHTA and CDR2 FQGNSA. CDR3 protein: CASSSATFSYEQYV. The CDR3 DNA sequence: TGTGCCAGCAGCTCCGCGACTTTCTCCTACGAGCAGTACGTC.

This sequence joins TRBV5-1 and TRBJ2-1; 9 positions agree with TRBD2. Unmatched junction bases numbered 13, after V lost 1 base and J lost 5 bases. Germline CDR1 reads SGHRS; CDR2 reads YFSETQ. This CDR3 has 18 residues. In nucleotides, the CDR3 is TGCGCCAGCAGCTTGAATAGCGGGAGTAAGTTTTTTAACAATGAGCAGTTCTTC. Encoded protein: CASSLNSGSKFFNNEQFF.

The sample holds a few counts of this clone. The chain uses TRBV4-3 and TRBJ1-2; TRBD1 is a possible D gene (5 bases). The germline CDR1 and CDR2 sequences are LGHNA and YSLEER. The germline V and J ends were trimmed by 2 bases and 3 bases, with 10 bases remaining between them. The CDR3 length is 14 residues. The CDR3 sequence is CASSQSMGDYGYTF. The CDR3 DNA follows: TGCGCCAGCAGCCAAAGCATGGGGGACTATGGCTACACCTTC.

This clone was recorded at least ten times. V and J are TRBV10-3 and TRBJ2-2; 9 bases agree with TRBD2. The CDR3 is made up of 14 amino acids. V shed 10 bases and J 6 bases; nucleotides not matched to a gene: 9. Germline-derived CDR1 and CDR2 are ENHRY and SYGVKD. CDR3 sequence reads: CATGLATAPGELFF. Here the CDR3 DNA reads TGTGCCACCGGACTAGCGACAGCACCCGGGGAGCTGTTTTTT.

The chain uses TRBV11-2 and TRBJ2-6; D ambiguous. This CDR3 has 14 amino acids. Germline CDR1 is SGHAT and CDR2 is FQNNGV. The ends were cut back, 5 bases at V and 1 base at J, with 6 bases in the middle. CDR3 sequence reads: CASSPQSGANVLTF. CDR3 nucleotide sequence: TGTGCCAGCAGCCCCCAGTCTGGGGCCAACGTCCTGACTTTC. Based on the CDR3 plus reference TRBV11-2 and TRBJ2-6, the full variable domain is EAGVAQSPRYKIIEKRQSVAFWCNPISGHATLYWYQQILGQGPKLLIQFQNNGVVDDSQLPKDRFSAERLKGVDSTLKIQPAKLEDSAVYLCASSPQSGANVLTFGAGSRLTVL.

This clone was seen many times. The CDR3 sequence: CASSSRGTLDEAFF. CDR3 DNA: TGCGCCAGCAGCTCCAGGGGTACTCTGGATGAAGCTTTCTTT. The chain combines TRBV5-1 with TRBJ1-1; perhaps TRBD1 as D (6 bases). The CDR3 runs 14 residues. CDR1 is SGHRS, CDR2 YFSETQ, per germline. The V end was cut by 3 bases, the J end by 7 bases, with 16 bases between.

The chain combines TRBV10-3 with TRBJ2-3; D is ambiguous. The CDR3 extends over 12 amino acids. The V gene's germline CDR1 is ENHRY and CDR2 SYGVKD. V lost 10 bases and J 4 bases, leaving 12 bases between the germline ends. CDR3 in amino acids: CASSSASDTQYF. CDR3 DNA: TGTGCCAGCAGCTCCGCGTCAGATACGCAGTATTTT.

This chain joins TRBV27 and TRBJ1-2, with D perhaps matching TRBD1 (5 bases). Trimming pared 4 bases from V and 4 bases from J, leaving 10 bases between. The CDR3 has 13 amino acids. Looked up from germline, CDR1 is MNHEY and CDR2 is SMNVEV (reference sequence). The CDR3 is CASSSGRAYGYTF. The CDR3 DNA is TGTGCCAGCAGTTCCGGCAGGGCCTATGGCTACACCTTC.

This rearrangement joins TRBV7-7 to TRBJ2-5; 11 bases match TRBD2. Trimming removed 8 bases from V and 4 bases from J; junction bases left unmatched: 12. This CDR3 contains 16 residues. The germline V gene encodes CDR1 SSHAT and CDR2 FNYEAQ (reference sequence). As DNA, the CDR3 is TGTGCCAGCGCAGGGCTAGCGGGAGGAGGAGGAGAGACCCAGTACTTC. Amino acid sequence: CASAGLAGGGGETQYF.